Below are 8 T cell receptor beta chains sequenced from a single sample in a study of blood T cell repertoires in COVID-19. Profiling relied on immunoSEQ multiplex PCR, and the TCRdb table lists in-frame clones only, not all of them. The sample contains around 300,000 clones, about 87% of which appear only once. The sample was PBMCs or T cells enriched from blood (not recorded which). The source is a woman in her forties or fifties who had recovered from COVID-19.

The chain is built from TRBV19 and TRBJ2-1, with 10 bases identical to TRBD2. The V gene end was trimmed by 4 bases and the J gene end by 0 bases; junction bases not matched to a gene: 6. This CDR3 comprises 17 residues. The germline gives CDR1 LNHDA, CDR2 SQIVND (reference sequence). CDR3 sequence reads: CASSTKLAGASYNEQFF. The DNA for the CDR3 is TGTGCCAGTAGTACAAAGCTAGCGGGAGCCTCCTACAATGAGCAGTTCTTC.

The chain employs TRBV4-3 and TRBJ2-1; D call uncertain. Trimming cost V 0 bases and J 7 bases, with 13 bases left between them. Germline V gene lookup returns CDR1 LGHNA and CDR2 YSLEER. This CDR3 region has 15 residues. CDR3 sequence: CASSQEQNSGNEQFF. DNA of the CDR3: TGCGCCAGCAGCCAAGAGCAAAACAGTGGGAATGAGCAGTTCTTC.

The chain has TRBV19 and TRBJ1-1; no firm D call. The CDR3 totals 15 residues. Trimming removed 8 bases at V and 3 bases at J, with 19 bases between. The germline V gene has CDR1 LNHDA and CDR2 SQIVND (reference sequence). The CDR3 nucleotides are TGTGCCAGTCTGGGTATGGCTGACAAGTACACTGAAGCTTTCTTT. The encoded protein is CASLGMADKYTEAFF. Looking up the rest from reference TRBV19 and TRBJ1-1 gives the full variable domain: DGGITQSPKYLFRKEGQNVTLSCEQNLNHDAMYWYRQDPGQGLRLIYYSQIVNDFQKGDIAEGYSVSREKKESFPLTVTSAQKNPTAFYLCASLGMADKYTEAFFGQGTRLTVV.

In this sample, this clone turned up a few times. V is TRBV14 and J is TRBJ2-1; 8 positions match TRBD2. CDR1 is SGHDN and CDR2 is FVKESK in the germline V gene. The V gene end was trimmed by 4 bases and the J gene end by 3 bases; junction bases not matched to a gene: 8. The CDR3 contains 16 residues. The CDR3 is CASSRRQLADYNEQFF. The CDR3 DNA reads TGTGCCAGCAGCCGGAGGCAACTAGCGGACTACAATGAGCAGTTCTTC.

The genes are TRBV5-4 and TRBJ2-5; tentatively, D is TRBD1 (6 bases). The CDR3 covers 15 residues. Germline CDR1 SGHNT, CDR2 YYREEE (reference sequence). Deletions cut 0 bases from V and 6 bases from J, with 15 bases between. CDR3 in DNA: TGTGCCAGCAGCTTGGCCGTGCAGGGGATTAAGACCCAGTACTTC. Translation gives CASSLAVQGIKTQYF.

V is TRBV13 and J is TRBJ1-2; D is perhaps TRBD1 (6 bases). The CDR3 spans 14 residues. V lost 0 bases and J 7 bases, leaving 12 bases between the germline ends. The germline CDR1 and CDR2 sequences are PRHDT and FYEKMQ (reference sequence). CDR3 protein: CASSLGTGTFGYTF. CDR3 nucleotides: TGTGCCAGCAGCTTAGGGACAGGTACCTTTGGCTACACCTTC. Full variable domain (rest looked up from reference TRBV13 and TRBJ1-2): AAGVIQSPRHLIKEKRETATLKCYPIPRHDTVYWYQQGPGQDPQFLISFYEKMQSDKGSIPDRFSAQQFSDYHSELNMSSLELGDSALYFCASSLGTGTFGYTFGSGTRLTVV.

This chain uses TRBV4-1 with TRBJ1-1; D is unresolved. The CDR3 runs 14 residues. Germline V gene lookup returns CDR1 MGHRA and CDR2 YSYEKL. Trimming took off 3 bases at V and 7 bases at J, with 15 bases between the two ends. This chain's CDR3 is CASSQDEGRNEAFF. In nucleotides, the CDR3 is TGCGCCAGCAGCCAGGACGAGGGCCGTAATGAAGCTTTCTTT.

The chain links TRBV19 to TRBJ1-5; D not resolved. Germline V lookup: CDR1 LNHDA, CDR2 SQIVND (reference sequence). The CDR3 sequence is 17 residues long. Between the trimmed V and J ends, which lost 3 bases and 2 bases, there was a span of 17 bases. This CDR3 is CASSIGPLLEGNQPQHF. The DNA for the CDR3 is TGTGCCAGTAGTATTGGCCCCTTACTGGAGGGCAATCAGCCCCAGCATTTT.